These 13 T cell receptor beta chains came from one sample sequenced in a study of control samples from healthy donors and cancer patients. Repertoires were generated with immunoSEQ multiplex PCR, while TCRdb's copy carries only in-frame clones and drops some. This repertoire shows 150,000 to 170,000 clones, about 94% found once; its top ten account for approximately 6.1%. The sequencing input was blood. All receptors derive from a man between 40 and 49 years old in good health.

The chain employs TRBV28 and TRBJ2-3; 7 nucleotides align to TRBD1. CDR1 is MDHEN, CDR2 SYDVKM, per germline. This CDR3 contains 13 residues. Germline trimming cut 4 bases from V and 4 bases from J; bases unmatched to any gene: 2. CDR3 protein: CASSWDRPDTQYF. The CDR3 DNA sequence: TGTGCCAGCAGTTGGGACAGACCAGATACGCAGTATTTT.

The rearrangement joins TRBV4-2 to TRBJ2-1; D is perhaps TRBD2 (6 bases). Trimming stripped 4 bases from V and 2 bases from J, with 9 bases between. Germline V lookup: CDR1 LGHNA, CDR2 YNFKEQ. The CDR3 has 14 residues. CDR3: CASSLAAAYNEQFF. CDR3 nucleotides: TGTGCCAGCAGCCTAGCGGCGGCCTACAATGAGCAGTTCTTC.

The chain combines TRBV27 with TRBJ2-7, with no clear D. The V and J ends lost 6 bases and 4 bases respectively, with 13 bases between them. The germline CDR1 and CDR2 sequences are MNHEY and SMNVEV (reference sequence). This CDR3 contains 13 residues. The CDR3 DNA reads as TGTGCCAGCAGCCTGGGCATCGCGTACGAGCAGTACTTC. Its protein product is CASSLGIAYEQYF.

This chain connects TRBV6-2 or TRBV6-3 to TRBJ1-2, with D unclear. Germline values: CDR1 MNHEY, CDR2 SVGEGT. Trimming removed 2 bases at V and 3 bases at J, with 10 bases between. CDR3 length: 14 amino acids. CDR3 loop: CASSYHGRYYGYTF. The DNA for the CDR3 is TGTGCCAGCAGTTACCATGGGCGGTACTATGGCTACACCTTC.

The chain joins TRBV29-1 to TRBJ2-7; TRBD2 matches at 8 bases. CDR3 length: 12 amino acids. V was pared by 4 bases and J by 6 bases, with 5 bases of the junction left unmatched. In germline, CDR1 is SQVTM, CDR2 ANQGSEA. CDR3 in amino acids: CSVAGLAGEQYF. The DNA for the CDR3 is TGCAGCGTTGCTGGACTAGCTGGCGAGCAGTACTTC.

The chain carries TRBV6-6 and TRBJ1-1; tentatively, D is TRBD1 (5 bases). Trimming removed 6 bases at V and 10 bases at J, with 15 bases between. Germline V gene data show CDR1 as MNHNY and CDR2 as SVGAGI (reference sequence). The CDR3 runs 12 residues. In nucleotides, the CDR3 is TGTGCCAGCAGACAGGCCGGGCGGGGAGCTTTCTTT. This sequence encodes CASRQAGRGAFF.

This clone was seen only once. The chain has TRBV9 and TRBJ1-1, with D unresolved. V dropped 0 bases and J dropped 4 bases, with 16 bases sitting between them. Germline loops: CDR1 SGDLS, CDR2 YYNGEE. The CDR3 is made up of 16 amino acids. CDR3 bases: TGTGCCAGCAGCGTAGACGGGAGGCGGGCTGCCACTGAAGCTTTCTTT. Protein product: CASSVDGRRAATEAFF. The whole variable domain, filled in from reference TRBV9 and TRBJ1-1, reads DSGVTQTPKHLITATGQRVTLRCSPRSGDLSVYWYQQSLDQGLQFLIQYYNGEERAKGNILERFSAQQFPDLHSELNLSSLELGDSALYFCASSVDGRRAATEAFFGQGTRLTVV.

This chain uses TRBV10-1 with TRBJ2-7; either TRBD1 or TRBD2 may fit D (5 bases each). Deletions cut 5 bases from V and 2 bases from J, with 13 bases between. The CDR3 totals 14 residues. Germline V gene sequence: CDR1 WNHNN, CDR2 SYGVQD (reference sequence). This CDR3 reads CASSPGRVPYEQYF. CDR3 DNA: TGCGCCAGCAGTCCGGGACGGGTCCCCTACGAGCAGTACTTC.

The CDR3 DNA reads TGTGCCAGCAGTGAAGGGAGGGGGCTGGCCTACGAGCAGTACTTC. Protein: CASSEGRGLAYEQYF. The chain joins TRBV2 to TRBJ2-7, with a weak D call TRBD1 (7 bases). CDR1 is SNHLY, CDR2 FYNNEI, per germline. Deletions cut 1 base from V and 2 bases from J, with 12 bases between. This CDR3 contains 15 residues.

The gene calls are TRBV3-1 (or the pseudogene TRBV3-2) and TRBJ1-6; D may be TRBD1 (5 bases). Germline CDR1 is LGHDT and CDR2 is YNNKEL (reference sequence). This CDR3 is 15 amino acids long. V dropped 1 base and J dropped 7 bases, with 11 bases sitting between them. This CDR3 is CASSQVQGRNSPLHF. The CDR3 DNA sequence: TGTGCCAGCAGCCAAGTGCAGGGAAGGAATTCACCCCTCCACTTT.

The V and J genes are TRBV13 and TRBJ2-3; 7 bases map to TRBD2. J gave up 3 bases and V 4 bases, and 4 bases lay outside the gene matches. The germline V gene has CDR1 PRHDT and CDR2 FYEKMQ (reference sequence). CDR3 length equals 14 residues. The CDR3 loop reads CASSSGGWTDTQYF. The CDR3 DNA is TGTGCCAGCAGCTCCGGGGGGTGGACAGATACGCAGTATTTT.

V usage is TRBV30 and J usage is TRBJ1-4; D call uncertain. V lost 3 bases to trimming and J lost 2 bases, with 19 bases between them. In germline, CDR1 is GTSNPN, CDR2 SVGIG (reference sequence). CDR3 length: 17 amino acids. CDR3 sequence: CAWSPGGLWKTNEKLFF. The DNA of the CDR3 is TGTGCCTGGAGCCCAGGAGGGCTTTGGAAGACTAATGAAAAACTGTTTTTT.

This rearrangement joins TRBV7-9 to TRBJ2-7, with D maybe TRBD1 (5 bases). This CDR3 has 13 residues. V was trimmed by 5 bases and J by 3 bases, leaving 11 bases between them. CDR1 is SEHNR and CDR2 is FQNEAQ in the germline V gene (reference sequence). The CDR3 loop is CASSTPRGYEQYF. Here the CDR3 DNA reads TGTGCCAGCAGCACCCCTAGGGGCTACGAGCAGTACTTC.